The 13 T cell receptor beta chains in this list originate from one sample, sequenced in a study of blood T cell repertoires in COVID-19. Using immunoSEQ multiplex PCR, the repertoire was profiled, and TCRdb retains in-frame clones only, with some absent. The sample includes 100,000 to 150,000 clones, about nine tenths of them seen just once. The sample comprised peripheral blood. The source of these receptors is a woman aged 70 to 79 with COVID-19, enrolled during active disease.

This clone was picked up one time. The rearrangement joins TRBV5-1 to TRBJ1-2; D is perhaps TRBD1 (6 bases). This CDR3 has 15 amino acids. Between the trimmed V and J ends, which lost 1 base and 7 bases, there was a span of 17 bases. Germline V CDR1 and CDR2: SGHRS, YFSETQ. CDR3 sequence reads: CASSLQRGLSSGYTF. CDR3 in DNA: TGCGCCAGCAGCTTGCAGCGGGGGCTGTCAAGTGGCTACACCTTC. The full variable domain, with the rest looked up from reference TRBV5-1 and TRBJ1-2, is KAGVTQTPRYLIKTRGQQVTLSCSPISGHRSVSWYQQTPGQGLQFLFEYFSETQRNKGNFPGRFSGRQFSNSRSEMNVSTLELGDSALYLCASSLQRGLSSGYTFGSGTRLTVV.

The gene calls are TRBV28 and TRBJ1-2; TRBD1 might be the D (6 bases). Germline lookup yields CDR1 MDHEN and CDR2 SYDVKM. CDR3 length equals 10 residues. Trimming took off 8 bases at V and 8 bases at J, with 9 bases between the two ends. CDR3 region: CASYRVGYTF. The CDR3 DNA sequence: TGTGCCAGCTACAGGGTAGGCTACACCTTC.

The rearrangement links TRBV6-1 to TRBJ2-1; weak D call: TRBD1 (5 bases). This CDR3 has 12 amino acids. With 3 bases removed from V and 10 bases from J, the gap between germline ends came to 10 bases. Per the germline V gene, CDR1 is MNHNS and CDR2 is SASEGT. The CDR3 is CASSDRVREQFF. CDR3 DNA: TGTGCCAGCAGTGACAGGGTACGGGAGCAGTTCTTC.

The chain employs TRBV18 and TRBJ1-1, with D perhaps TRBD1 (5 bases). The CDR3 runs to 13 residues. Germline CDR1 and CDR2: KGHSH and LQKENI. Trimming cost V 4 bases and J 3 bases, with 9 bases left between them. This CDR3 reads CASSQGKDTEAFF. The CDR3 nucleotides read TGTGCCAGCTCACAGGGGAAGGACACTGAAGCTTTCTTT.

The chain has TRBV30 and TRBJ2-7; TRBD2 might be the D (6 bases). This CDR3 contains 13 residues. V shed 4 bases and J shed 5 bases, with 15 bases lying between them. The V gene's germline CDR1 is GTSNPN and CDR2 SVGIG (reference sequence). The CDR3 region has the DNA TGTGCCTGGAACAGCGGGTTGAGCGACGAGCAGTACTTC. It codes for CAWNSGLSDEQYF. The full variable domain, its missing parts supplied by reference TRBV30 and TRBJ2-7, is SQTIHQWPATLVQPVGSPLSLECTVEGTSNPNLYWYRQAAGRGLQLLFYSVGIGQISSEVPQNLSASRPQDRQFILSSKKLLLSDSGFYLCAWNSGLSDEQYFGPGTRLTVT.

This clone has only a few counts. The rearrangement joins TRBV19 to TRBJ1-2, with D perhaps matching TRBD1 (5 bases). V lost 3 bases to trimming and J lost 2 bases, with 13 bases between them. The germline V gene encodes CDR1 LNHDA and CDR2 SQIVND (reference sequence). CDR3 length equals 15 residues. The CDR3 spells CASSMAAGPNYGYTF. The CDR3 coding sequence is TGTGCCAGTAGTATGGCGGCAGGGCCAAACTATGGCTACACCTTC.

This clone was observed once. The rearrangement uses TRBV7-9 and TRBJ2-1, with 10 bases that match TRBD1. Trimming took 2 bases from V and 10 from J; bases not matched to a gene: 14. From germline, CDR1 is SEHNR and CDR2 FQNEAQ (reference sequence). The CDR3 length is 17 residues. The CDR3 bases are TGTGCCAGCAGCTTACGTTTATTGAGACAGGGGGCATGGGAGCAGTTCTTC. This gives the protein CASSLRLLRQGAWEQFF. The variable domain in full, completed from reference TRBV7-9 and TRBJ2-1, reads DTGVSQNPRHKITKRGQNVTFRCDPISEHNRLYWYRQTLGQGPEFLTYFQNEAQLEKSRLLSDRFSAERPKGSFSTLEIQRTEQGDSAMYLCASSLRLLRQGAWEQFFGPGTRLTVL.

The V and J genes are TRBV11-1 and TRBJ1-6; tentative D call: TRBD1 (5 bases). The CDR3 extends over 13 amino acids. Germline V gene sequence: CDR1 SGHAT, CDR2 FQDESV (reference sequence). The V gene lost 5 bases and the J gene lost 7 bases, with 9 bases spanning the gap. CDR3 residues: CASSGRTNSPLHF. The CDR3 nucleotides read TGTGCCAGCAGCGGGCGGACAAATTCACCCCTCCACTTT.

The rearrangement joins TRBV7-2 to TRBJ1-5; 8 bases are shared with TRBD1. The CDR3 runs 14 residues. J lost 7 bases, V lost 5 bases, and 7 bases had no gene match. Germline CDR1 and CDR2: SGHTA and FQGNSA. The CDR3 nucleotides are TGTGCCAGCAGCCAGGACAGGGATGGACAGCCCCAGCATTTT. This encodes CASSQDRDGQPQHF.

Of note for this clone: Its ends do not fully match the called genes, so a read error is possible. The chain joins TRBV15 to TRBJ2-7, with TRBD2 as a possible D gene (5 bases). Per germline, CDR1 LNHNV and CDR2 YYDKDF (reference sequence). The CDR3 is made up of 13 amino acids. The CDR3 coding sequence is TGTGCCACCAGCAGAGATTTCGGGGAACGCCCCCACTTC. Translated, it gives CATSRDFGERPHF.

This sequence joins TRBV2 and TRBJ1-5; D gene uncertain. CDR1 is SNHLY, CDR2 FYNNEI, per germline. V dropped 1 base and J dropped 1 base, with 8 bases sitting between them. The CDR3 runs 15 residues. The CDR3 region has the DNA TGTGCCAGCAGTGAAGGAGAGTGGAGCAATCAGCCCCAGCATTTT. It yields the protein CASSEGEWSNQPQHF.

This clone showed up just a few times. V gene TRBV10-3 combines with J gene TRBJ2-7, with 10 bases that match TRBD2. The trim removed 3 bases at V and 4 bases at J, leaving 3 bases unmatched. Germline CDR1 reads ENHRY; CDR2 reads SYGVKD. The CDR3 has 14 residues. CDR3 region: CAISDQRGGYEQYF. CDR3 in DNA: TGTGCCATCAGTGATCAGCGGGGGGGGTACGAGCAGTACTTC.

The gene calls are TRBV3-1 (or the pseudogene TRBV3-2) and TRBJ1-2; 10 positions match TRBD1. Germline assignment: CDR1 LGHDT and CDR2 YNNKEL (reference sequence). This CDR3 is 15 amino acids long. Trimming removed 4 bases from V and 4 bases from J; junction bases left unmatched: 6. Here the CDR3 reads CASSPTGTGVYGYTF. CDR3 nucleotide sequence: TGTGCCAGCAGCCCTACCGGGACAGGGGTCTATGGCTACACCTTC.